Below are 8 T cell receptor beta chains sequenced from a single sample in a study of naive and memory T cell subsets. Both TRBC1 and TRBC2 were covered by a beta constant-region primer of two equimolar oligonucleotides. Four rounds of PCR amplified the ligated cDNA using nested alpha and beta constant-region primers plus SP2. Using its own MiXCR run on the UMI-ligation and nested PCR reads, TCRdb lists one record per CDR3 protein. The table has tens of thousands of distinct CDR3 sequences, about 8.2% seen once. The specimen sequenced was naive CD8+ T cells from blood. The receptors shown here come from a human donor in good health.

The chain carries TRBV12-3 or TRBV12-4 and TRBJ2-3; weak D call: TRBD2 (5 bases). V was shortened by 5 bases and J by 2 bases, with 8 bases between the two germline ends. CDR3 length: 13 amino acids. The CDR3 bases are TGTGCCAGCAGTCGAGGGAACACAGATACGCAGTATTTT. Amino acid sequence: CASSRGNTDTQYF.

V and J are TRBV2 and TRBJ2-5, with D perhaps matching TRBD1 (5 bases). The germline V gene has CDR1 SNHLY and CDR2 FYNNEI. V dropped 8 bases and J dropped 3 bases, with 13 bases sitting between them. The CDR3 runs 13 residues. The CDR3 nucleotides are TGTGCCAGCCCTGGTGGGGCAAAAGAGACCCAGTACTTC. This codes for CASPGGAKETQYF.

The sample holds a few counts of this clonotype. The chain recombines TRBV29-1 with TRBJ2-3; 8 bases are a match to TRBD1. The V and J ends lost 4 bases and 2 bases, in that order; junction bases with no gene match: 5. This CDR3 is built from 14 residues. CDR1 and CDR2 (germline): SQVTM, ANQGSEA. In DNA, the CDR3 is TGCAGCGTTGTGACAGGGGTCCCCACAGATACGCAGTATTTT. It yields the protein CSVVTGVPTDTQYF.

In the case of this clonotype: A read error may produce the germline difference seen at one junction end. V and J are TRBV27 and TRBJ2-3; 10 nucleotides agree with TRBD2. This CDR3 region has 13 residues. Germline V lookup: CDR1 MNHEY, CDR2 SMNVEV (reference sequence). The CDR3 is CASSSSTGTSVFF. The CDR3 DNA reads TGTGCCAGCAGTTCATCCACCGGGACTAGCGTGTTCTTT.

V usage is TRBV29-1 and J usage is TRBJ2-4; perhaps TRBD2 as D (6 bases). The CDR3 is made up of 14 amino acids. Between the trimmed V and J ends, which lost 1 base and 1 base, there was a span of 8 bases. CDR1 is SQVTM, CDR2 ANQGSEA, per germline. This CDR3 is CSVEGDSAKNIQYF. CDR3 sequence (DNA): TGCAGCGTTGAAGGGGACTCCGCCAAAAACATTCAGTACTTC.

This clonotype was counted between two and nine times. This chain uses TRBV7-9 with TRBJ2-7; no firm D call. Per the germline V gene, CDR1 is SEHNR and CDR2 is FQNEAQ (reference sequence). V shed 5 bases and J shed 2 bases, with 7 bases lying between them. The CDR3 is made up of 12 amino acids. CDR3 DNA sequence: TGTGCCAGCAGCCCCGTGGCCTACGAGCAGTACTTC. Protein product: CASSPVAYEQYF.

Turning to this clonotype: One junction end does not reproduce the germline sequence, and a read error may be involved. The chain employs TRBV23-1 and TRBJ1-5; tentative D call: TRBD1 (6 bases). TRBV23-1 is sorted into the ORF group, with uncertain function. The CDR3 length is 17 residues. This CDR3 is CAGSQWNRVKSNQPQHF. CDR3 DNA sequence: TGCGCCGGCAGTCAATGGAACAGGGTGAAAAGCAATCAGCCCCAGCATTTT.

Only a few counts were recorded for this clonotype. This chain connects TRBV9 to TRBJ1-2; D not resolved. V was cut by 0 bases and J by 8 bases, with 14 bases left in between. CDR3 length equals 14 residues. Germline CDR1 reads SGDLS; CDR2 reads YYNGEE. The CDR3 DNA sequence: TGTGCCAGCAGCGTAGTGGGCGCAGGAAACGGCTACACCTTC. This encodes CASSVVGAGNGYTF.